The 32 T cell receptor beta chains reported below all come from one sample, sequenced in a study of tissue T cells after allogeneic stem cell transplantation. Time point described: mouse harvest day 14 after allogeneic transplant. Mouse grafts combined 10^7 T-cell-depleted bone marrow cells with 10^6 splenic CD5+ T cells. TCRdb's copy holds only in-frame clones and misses some; the assay was immunoSEQ multiplex PCR. This sample has under 9,000 clones, with roughly a third found just once. The sequencing input was skin. The source of these receptors is a female BALB/c mouse given C57BL/6 T cells with graft-versus-host disease after an allogeneic hematopoietic cell transplant.

The count of this clone is one. Mouse names are used for the genes. The CDR3 DNA, read in part, is TGTGCCAGCAGGGGACTGGGGGATAACCAAGACACCCAGTAC. Translating it yields CASRGLGDNQDTQY. The whole CDR3 sequence reads CASRGLGDNQDTQYF. The chain couples TRBV13-1 to TRBJ2-5; 11 bases line up with TRBD2. Sequencing ends 1 residue short of the CDR3 end; the germline J gene provides the rest. Trimming at V came to 5 bases and at J to 0 bases, leaving 2 bases not matched to a gene. The CDR3 covers 15 residues. The germline V gene encodes CDR1 NSHNY and CDR2 SYGAGN.

On this clone itself: The gene names given are mouse names. The read gets to within 1 residue of the CDR3 end, and the germline J gene fills in the rest. The chain is built from TRBV26 and TRBJ2-2, with unresolved D. The germline V gene encodes CDR1 KGHPV and CDR2 FQNQEV (reference sequence). The ends were cut back, 1 base at V and 1 base at J, with 4 bases in the middle. The CDR3 extends over 14 amino acids. CDR3 DNA (partial): TGTGCCAGCAGTCTGTGGGAAAACACCGGGCAGCTCTAC. This codes for CASSLWENTGQLY. The complete CDR3 protein is CASSLWENTGQLYF. Drawing the rest from reference TRBV26 and TRBJ2-2, the complete variable domain is NSKVIQTPRYLVKGQGQKAKMRCIPEKGHPVVFWYQQNKNNEFKFLINFQNQEVLQQIDMTEKRFSAECPSNSPCSLEIQSSEAGDSALYLCASSLWENTGQLYFGEGSKLTVL.

In this sample, this clone is medium-sized. Mouse gene names apply. The read ends 1 residue early relative to the CDR3; the germline J gene fills the gap. The chain combines TRBV2 with TRBJ2-1; a possible D gene is TRBD2 (6 bases). V dropped 4 bases and J dropped 1 base, with 8 bases sitting between them. Per germline, CDR1 LGHNA and CDR2 YSYQKL. This CDR3 spans 14 amino acids. The covered CDR3 bases are TGTGCCAGCAGCCGACTGGTGAACTATGCTGAGCAGTTC. As protein: CASSRLVNYAEQF. The full-length CDR3 reads as CASSRLVNYAEQFF.

Worth noting for this clone: The genes are named according to mouse. The read falls 1 residue short of the CDR3 end, and the missing part is taken from the germline J gene. This chain connects TRBV2 to TRBJ1-1, with D maybe TRBD1 (5 bases). The CDR3 spans 14 residues. The V and J ends lost 0 bases and 2 bases respectively, with 7 bases between them. The germline V gene has CDR1 LGHNA and CDR2 YSYQKL. Partial CDR3 DNA: TGTGCCAGCAGCCAAGAAGGGGTTAACACAGAAGTCTTC. Protein product: CASSQEGVNTEVF. The entire CDR3 reads CASSQEGVNTEVFF.

As regards this clone: Gene names follow the mouse nomenclature. From the germline J gene comes the end of the CDR3, since the read stops 1 residue before it. The V call is TRBV26, the J call TRBJ2-3, with 7 bases matching TRBD1. Germline-derived CDR1 and CDR2 are KGHPV and FQNQEV (reference sequence). The CDR3 extends over 14 amino acids. Trimming at V came to 6 bases and at J to 1 base, leaving 4 bases not matched to a gene. The covered CDR3 bases are TGTGCCAGCAGGTACAGGGGAGGTGCAGAAACGCTGTAT. This codes for CASRYRGGAETLY. The entire CDR3 is CASRYRGGAETLYF. Looking up the rest from reference TRBV26 and TRBJ2-3 gives the full variable domain: NSKVIQTPRYLVKGQGQKAKMRCIPEKGHPVVFWYQQNKNNEFKFLINFQNQEVLQQIDMTEKRFSAECPSNSPCSLEIQSSEAGDSALYLCASRYRGGAETLYFGSGTRLTVL.

Concerning this clone: Genes here carry mouse names. CDR3 DNA (partial): TGTGCCAGCAGTGGACAGGGGGCGAACTCCGACTACACC. Translation: CASSGQGANSDYT. The whole CDR3 region reads CASSGQGANSDYTF. V is TRBV26 and J is TRBJ1-2, with TRBD1 identical over 11 bases. The read terminates 1 residue before the CDR3 end, so the remaining end is supplied by the germline J gene. The ends lost 5 bases at V and 2 bases at J; junction bases unmatched: 1. Germline assignment: CDR1 KGHPV and CDR2 FQNQEV (reference sequence). The CDR3 contains 14 residues.

As to this clone: Germline and genes here are mouse. The read halts 1 residue ahead of the CDR3 end, with the missing end drawn from the germline J gene. This rearrangement joins TRBV26 to TRBJ1-2, with D possibly TRBD1 on 5 matching bases. Germline loops: CDR1 KGHPV, CDR2 FQNQEV (reference sequence). This CDR3 is built from 15 residues. With 0 bases removed from V and 0 bases from J, the gap between germline ends came to 8 bases. Incomplete CDR3 DNA: TGTGCCAGCAGTCTGTCGACGACAGCAAACTCCGACTACACC. Protein product: CASSLSTTANSDYT. The full-length CDR3 reads as CASSLSTTANSDYTF.

In regard to this clone: The germline and genes are mouse ones. From the germline J gene comes the end of the CDR3, since the read stops 1 residue before it. V and J are TRBV29 and TRBJ1-1; the D is unclear. The CDR3 is made up of 14 amino acids. CDR1 is MSHET and CDR2 is SYDVDS in the germline V gene. Trimming stripped 4 bases from V and 0 bases from J, with 9 bases between. CDR3 DNA, as far as it was read: TGTGCTAGCAGTTGGGAGGGTGCAAACACAGAAGTCTTC. Translated: CASSWEGANTEVF. The entire CDR3 protein is CASSWEGANTEVFF.

Turning to this clone: The genes and germline here are from mouse. With the read ending 1 residue before the CDR3 end, the germline J gene is used to fill in that end. V gene TRBV26 combines with J gene TRBJ2-3; 9 positions agree with TRBD2. Looked up from germline, CDR1 is KGHPV and CDR2 is FQNQEV (reference sequence). CDR3 length: 16 amino acids. V gave up 6 bases and J gave up 0 bases; unmatched junction bases: 7. CDR3 amino acids: CASSLLGGPSAETLYF. The covered CDR3 bases are TGTGCCAGCAGCCTCTTGGGGGGGCCGAGTGCAGAAACGCTGTAT. Full variable domain (remainder filled in from reference TRBV26 and TRBJ2-3): NSKVIQTPRYLVKGQGQKAKMRCIPEKGHPVVFWYQQNKNNEFKFLINFQNQEVLQQIDMTEKRFSAECPSNSPCSLEIQSSEAGDSALYLCASSLLGGPSAETLYFGSGTRLTVL.

Comments on this clone: The germline and genes are mouse ones. The sequence runs out 1 residue before the end of the CDR3; the remainder is reconstructed from the germline J gene. The chain couples TRBV26 to TRBJ1-3; no reliable D call. Trimming took off 4 bases at V and 1 base at J, with 5 bases between the two ends. This CDR3 region has 13 residues. The germline CDR1 and CDR2 sequences are KGHPV and FQNQEV (reference sequence). Partial CDR3 DNA: TGTGCCAGCAGTCCGGCGTCTGGAAATACGCTCTAT. This gives the protein CASSPASGNTLY. Given in full, the CDR3 is CASSPASGNTLYF.

Points on this clone: Germline and genes: mouse. The CDR3 end lies 1 residue beyond the end of the read and is filled in from the germline J gene. This sequence joins TRBV26 and TRBJ2-4, with 8 bases lining up with TRBD2. The CDR3 runs 15 residues. Trimming removed 2 bases from V and 1 base from J; junction bases left unmatched: 2. Germline V gene data show CDR1 as KGHPV and CDR2 as FQNQEV (reference sequence). The CDR3 is CASSLGGAGQNTLYF. The part of the CDR3 DNA that was read is TGTGCCAGCAGTCTGGGGGGGGCGGGTCAAAACACCTTGTAC.

This clone was seen a handful of times. Gene names follow the mouse nomenclature. The read ends 1 residue early relative to the CDR3; the germline J gene fills the gap. The V and J genes are TRBV26 and TRBJ1-1; unclear D gene. CDR1 KGHPV and CDR2 FQNQEV come from the germline V gene (reference sequence). The CDR3 contains 13 residues. Trimming cost V 4 bases and J 3 bases, with 9 bases left between them. CDR3 sequence: CASSPQRDTEVFF. The CDR3 DNA, read in part, is TGTGCCAGCAGTCCACAGAGGGACACAGAAGTCTTC.

Notes on this clone: Gene names are the mouse ones. The CDR3 is cut off 1 residue early in the read; its end comes from the germline J gene. This chain uses TRBV26 with TRBJ1-2; D is unclear. The CDR3 covers 12 residues. CDR1 and CDR2 from the germline V gene are KGHPV and FQNQEV (reference sequence). Trimming took off 1 base at V and 4 bases at J, with 4 bases between the two ends. The CDR3 protein is CASSLLASDYTF. Partial CDR3 DNA: TGTGCCAGCAGTCTGTTAGCCTCCGACTACACC.

Relative to its sample, this clone is medium-sized. Mouse names are used for the genes. The missing CDR3 end, 1 residue past where the read stops, is filled in from the germline J gene. V gene TRBV26 combines with J gene TRBJ2-5; 9 positions match TRBD2. V lost 6 bases to trimming and J lost 2 bases; unmatched junction nucleotides: 6. CDR3 length: 15 residues. Germline values: CDR1 KGHPV, CDR2 FQNQEV (reference sequence). The CDR3 spells CASRSLLGGQDTQYF. Incomplete CDR3 DNA: TGTGCCAGCAGATCCTTACTGGGGGGCCAAGACACCCAGTAC.

To note about this clone: Genes and germline come from the mouse. The DNA ends 1 residue before the CDR3 does, and the rest of the CDR3 is filled in from the germline J gene. The chain employs TRBV2 and TRBJ1-1; a weak D match, TRBD1 (5 bases). The germline V and J ends were trimmed by 2 bases and 4 bases, with 11 bases remaining between them. Germline values: CDR1 LGHNA, CDR2 YSYQKL. The CDR3 loop spans 14 amino acids. Incomplete CDR3 DNA: TGTGCCAGCAGCCAACAGGGTCCGGCCACAGAAGTCTTC. Its protein is CASSQQGPATEVF. Given in full, the CDR3 is CASSQQGPATEVFF.

A word on this clone: The genes and germline here are from mouse. The read gets to within 1 residue of the CDR3 end, and the germline J gene fills in the rest. This chain joins TRBV20 and TRBJ2-7, with 11 bases identical to TRBD2. Germline CDR1 reads GFQATS; CDR2 reads STVNSAI. This CDR3 has 13 amino acids. V shed 2 bases, J shed 6 bases, and the junction held 3 bases outside the gene matches. Incomplete CDR3 DNA: TGTGGTGCTAGGACTGGGGGGGCGCGTGAACAGTAC. It is translated as CGARTGGAREQY. The CDR3 reads in full as CGARTGGAREQYF.

A single count supports this clone. Germline and genes: mouse. Sequencing ends 1 residue short of the CDR3 end; the germline J gene provides the rest. This chain links TRBV12-2 with TRBJ2-3, with 13 positions matching TRBD2. The V and J ends lost 4 bases and 5 bases, in that order; junction bases with no gene match: 2. This CDR3 contains 14 residues. CDR1 and CDR2 (germline): SGHLS, HYDKME. The CDR3 here is CASSRDWGGETLYF. The CDR3 DNA, read in part, is TGTGCCAGCTCCCGGGACTGGGGGGGAGAAACGCTGTAT.

Comments on this clone: These gene names are mouse names. The read stops 1 residue short of the end of the CDR3; the missing end is completed from the germline J gene. The chain joins TRBV3 to TRBJ2-5, with TRBD1 as a possible D gene (6 bases). Germline V gives CDR1 SNHLY, CDR2 FYNGKV (reference sequence). This CDR3 comprises 14 residues. V was pared by 2 bases and J by 1 base, with 7 bases between. The CDR3 bases that were read are TGTGCCAGCAGCTTACAGGGGTACCAAGACACCCAGTAC. Its protein is CASSLQGYQDTQY. The CDR3 as a whole reads CASSLQGYQDTQYF.

As for this clone: Gene names and germline refer to mouse. The CDR3 goes on 1 residue after the read ends, and that part is filled in from the germline J gene. The rearrangement links TRBV3 to TRBJ2-7; 10 bases map to TRBD1. CDR1 and CDR2 (germline): SNHLY, FYNGKV (reference sequence). The V and J ends lost 5 bases and 0 bases, in that order; junction bases with no gene match: 1. The CDR3 spans 14 residues. CDR3 loop: CASSRDRGSYEQYF. Partial CDR3 DNA: TGTGCCAGCAGCCGGGACAGGGGCTCCTATGAACAGTAC. Combining the CDR3 with reference TRBV3 and TRBJ2-7 gives the whole variable domain GPKVLQIPSHQIIDMGQMVTLNCDPVSNHLYFYWYKQILGQQMEFLVNFYNGKVMEKSKLFKDQFSVERPDGSYFTLKIQPTALEDSAVYFCASSRDRGSYEQYFGPGTRLTVL.

This clone came up a few times. Mouse names are used for the genes. The read finishes 1 residue shy of the CDR3 end, and the germline J gene is used to complete it. The chain uses TRBV26 and TRBJ2-2, with D uncertain. V was shortened by 2 bases and J by 2 bases, with 6 bases between the two germline ends. Germline lookup yields CDR1 KGHPV and CDR2 FQNQEV (reference sequence). The CDR3 extends over 14 amino acids. This CDR3 reads CASSLEQNTGQLYF. The DNA read from the CDR3 is TGTGCCAGCAGTCTGGAGCAGAACACCGGGCAGCTCTAC.

This clone is judged medium-sized. Any gene name here is a mouse gene name. Coverage ceases 1 residue before the CDR3 finishes, and the germline J gene fills in the end. The gene calls are TRBV2 and TRBJ1-5, with D unresolved. In germline, CDR1 is LGHNA, CDR2 YSYQKL. Between the trimmed V and J ends, which lost 0 bases and 1 base, there was a span of 7 bases. The CDR3 runs 15 residues. The sequenced CDR3 bases are TGTGCCAGCAGCCAAGACGGCAGGAACAACCAGGCTCCGCTT. Protein: CASSQDGRNNQAPL. The complete CDR3 protein is CASSQDGRNNQAPLF.

A note on this clone: The gene symbols are mouse symbols. The CDR3 goes on 1 residue after the read ends, and that part is filled in from the germline J gene. The chain couples TRBV4 to TRBJ1-3; unclear D gene. From germline, CDR1 is LGHDT and CDR2 YNNKQL (reference sequence). This CDR3 is built from 14 residues. V gave up 10 bases and J gave up 4 bases, with 17 bases separating them. CDR3 bases read: TGTGCCACCCGCTACGGGTATTCCGGAAATACGCTCTAT. This translates into CATRYGYSGNTLY. The whole CDR3 reads CATRYGYSGNTLYF.

This clone was recorded only once. The gene names given are mouse names. The part of the CDR3 DNA that was read is TGTGCCAGCAACCCGGACAGGGGGCAAGACACCCAGTAC. It is translated as CASNPDRGQDTQY. In full, the CDR3 reads CASNPDRGQDTQYF. The genes are TRBV13-3 and TRBJ2-5; 10 nucleotides align to TRBD1. The sequence runs out 1 residue before the end of the CDR3; the remainder is reconstructed from the germline J gene. This CDR3 comprises 14 residues. CDR1 and CDR2 from the germline V gene are NNHDY and SYVADS. V lost 6 bases, J lost 3 bases, and 4 bases stayed unmatched. The full variable domain, its missing parts supplied by reference TRBV13-3 and TRBJ2-5, is EAAVTQSPRSKVAVTGGKVTLSCHQTNNHDYMYWYRQDTGHGLRLIHYSYVADSTEKGDIPDGYKASRPSQENFSLILELASLSQTAVYFCASNPDRGQDTQYFGPGTRLLVL.

Points on this clone: These gene names are mouse names. CDR3 bases read: TGTGCAAGCAGCTTAGATTTGTGGAACACCTTGTAC. Residues: CASSLDLWNTLY. The full CDR3 sequence reads CASSLDLWNTLYF. The J gene is TRBJ2-4, the V gene TRBV16; D call uncertain. The read finishes 1 residue shy of the CDR3 end, and the germline J gene is used to complete it. The CDR3 contains 13 residues. From germline, CDR1 is SGHSA and CDR2 FRNQAP. Deletions cut 0 bases from V and 6 bases from J, with 7 bases between.

This clone is labeled as medium-sized (0.01 to 0.1%). Germline and genes here are mouse. The read gets to within 1 residue of the CDR3 end, and the germline J gene fills in the rest. The chain joins TRBV26 to TRBJ2-7, with a tentative D call TRBD2 (6 bases). The CDR3 totals 14 residues. Trimming took off 0 bases at V and 2 bases at J, with 8 bases between the two ends. CDR1 and CDR2 from the germline V gene are KGHPV and FQNQEV (reference sequence). The CDR3 here is CASSLSGGPYEQYF. Partial CDR3 DNA: TGTGCCAGCAGTCTGTCGGGGGGTCCCTATGAACAGTAC.

A remark on this clone: Mouse gene names apply. The read halts 1 residue ahead of the CDR3 end, with the missing end drawn from the germline J gene. V and J are TRBV26 and TRBJ2-7; 7 nucleotides align to TRBD1. This CDR3 region has 12 residues. Trimming took 3 bases from V and 5 from J; bases not matched to a gene: 1. Per the germline V gene, CDR1 is KGHPV and CDR2 is FQNQEV (reference sequence). This chain's CDR3 is CASSLDRDEQYF. Incomplete CDR3 DNA: TGTGCCAGCAGTCTCGACAGGGATGAACAGTAC.

Only a few counts were recorded for this clone. Gene names follow the mouse nomenclature. Sequencing ends 1 residue short of the CDR3 end; the germline J gene provides the rest. The chain has TRBV26 and TRBJ2-7; 10 bases agree with TRBD2. Trimming at V came to 4 bases and at J to 4 bases, leaving 4 bases not matched to a gene. CDR3 size: 14 residues. Germline CDR1 KGHPV, CDR2 FQNQEV (reference sequence). The DNA read from the CDR3 is TGTGCCAGCAGTCCGGGACTGGGGCTTTATGAACAGTAC. Its translation: CASSPGLGLYEQY. The full CDR3 reads CASSPGLGLYEQYF. The full variable domain, with the rest looked up from reference TRBV26 and TRBJ2-7, is NSKVIQTPRYLVKGQGQKAKMRCIPEKGHPVVFWYQQNKNNEFKFLINFQNQEVLQQIDMTEKRFSAECPSNSPCSLEIQSSEAGDSALYLCASSPGLGLYEQYFGPGTRLTVL.

In regard to this clone: Gene names denote mouse genes. The read falls 1 residue short of the CDR3 end, and the missing part is taken from the germline J gene. This sequence joins TRBV13-3 and TRBJ2-5; D gene uncertain. V lost 2 bases and J 1 base, leaving 5 bases between the germline ends. Germline loops: CDR1 NNHDY, CDR2 SYVADS. This CDR3 spans 13 amino acids. The CDR3 here is CASSDLDQDTQYF. The CDR3 DNA, read in part, is TGTGCCAGCAGTGACCTGGACCAAGACACCCAGTAC.

Sample share makes this clone medium-sized. Gene and germline names: mouse. The CDR3 end falls 1 residue outside the read, so it is completed with the germline J gene. V is TRBV5 and J is TRBJ2-7; D is unclear. Trimming took off 3 bases at V and 5 bases at J, with 5 bases between the two ends. The length of the CDR3 is 11 residues. Germline CDR1 reads LGHNA; CDR2 reads YNLKQL (reference sequence). CDR3 DNA, as far as it was read: TGTGCCAGCAGCCACTATGATGAACAGTAC. Its translation: CASSHYDEQY. Given in full, the CDR3 is CASSHYDEQYF.

Details on this clone: Each gene name is a mouse one. The DNA ends 1 residue before the CDR3 does, and the rest of the CDR3 is filled in from the germline J gene. This chain connects TRBV5 to TRBJ2-5; the D gene is possibly TRBD1 (5 bases). CDR1 LGHNA and CDR2 YNLKQL come from the germline V gene (reference sequence). This CDR3 spans 15 amino acids. Trimming cost V 0 bases and J 0 bases, with 7 bases left between them. The CDR3 reads CASSQDRVNQDTQYF. CDR3 DNA (partial): TGTGCCAGCAGCCAAGACAGGGTTAACCAAGACACCCAGTAC.

By share, this clone ranks as medium-sized. Mouse gene names apply. The read ends 1 residue shy of where the CDR3 ends; the end is completed using the germline J gene. The V and J genes are TRBV13-1 and TRBJ2-2; 8 bases agree with TRBD2. The CDR3 extends over 13 amino acids. CDR1 is NSHNY, CDR2 SYGAGN, per germline. The ends lost 5 bases at V and 6 bases at J; junction bases unmatched: 3. The sequenced CDR3 bases are TGTGCCAGCAGGATGGGGGGGGCCGGGCAGCTCTAC. Translated: CASRMGGAGQLY. The whole CDR3 sequence is CASRMGGAGQLYF.

This clone was recorded a few times. Each gene name is a mouse one. The read finishes 1 residue shy of the CDR3 end, and the germline J gene is used to complete it. This chain uses TRBV23 with TRBJ1-4; TRBD1 reflects the table's D call only, with no check against the DNA. The length of the CDR3 is 13 residues. Germline V gene sequence: CDR1 KGHTA, CDR2 FQNQQP. The part of the CDR3 DNA that was read is TGCTCCAGCAGTCAACAGGGCAACGAAAGATTATTT. Its translation is CSSSQQGNERLF. The entire CDR3 protein reads CSSSQQGNERLFF.